A single T cell receptor (beta chain) is shown here with its context. This record comes from a study of T cells in Graves' hyperthyroidism and ophthalmopathy. For the study at large: At the time of initial diagnosis and before any treatment, peripheral blood was collected.

TCR beta CDR3 regions were amplified from RNA. TCR CDR3 underwent first-round RT-PCR with the HTBI primer set. TCRdb recomputed calls from the multiplex PCR reads with MiXCR, one row per CDR3 protein. The sample shows hundreds of thousands of distinct CDR3 sequences, more than 15% of them seen only once. Germline-derived CDR1 and CDR2 are MNHNS and SASEGT. The CDR3 spans 15 residues. The V and J ends lost 3 bases and 0 bases respectively, with 9 bases between them. The sequence was collected from a woman aged 40 to 55 with Graves' ophthalmopathy. The sample comprised blood. The V and J genes are TRBV6-1 and TRBJ2-1, with a weak D call TRBD2 (6 bases). This CDR3 reads CASSDGDFSYNEQFF. For the CDR3, the DNA is TGTGCCAGCAGTGATGGGGACTTCTCCTACAATGAGCAGTTCTTC.